This entry concerns a single T cell receptor beta chain. Antigen unknown. This sample stems from a study of T cell repertoires in cytomegalovirus infection. Overall study context: Researchers turned to recently identified HLA-C-restricted CMV epitopes as well as well-studied HLA-B-restricted ones. A matching HLA type, together with CMV infection, was signaled by public TCR beta signatures.

TCRdb itself ran the reads through MiXCR, one entry per CDR3 protein. The table lists more than 55,000 distinct CDR3 sequences, roughly 22% of them singletons. Study conclusions and caveats: Across the ex vivo response, the dominant clonotypes were HLA-C-restricted CMV-specific TCR beta clonotypes. Individuals carrying CMV plus the relevant HLA were identified by cumulative frequency of public TCR beta families.

V was pared by 3 bases and J by 0 bases, with 5 bases between. This CDR3 has 13 residues. The sample was CD8+ T cells from cultured PBMCs, taken from culture after CMV antigen stimulation. The V and J genes are TRBV12-3 or TRBV12-4 and TRBJ1-2, with D unclear. This TCR came from a human donor in good health (CMV status not recorded). Some clones in this sample may be carry-over from other donors' samples. The CDR3 nucleotides are TGTGCCAGCAGTTTTAGAACTAACTATGGCTACACCTTC. Protein product: CASSFRTNYGYTF.